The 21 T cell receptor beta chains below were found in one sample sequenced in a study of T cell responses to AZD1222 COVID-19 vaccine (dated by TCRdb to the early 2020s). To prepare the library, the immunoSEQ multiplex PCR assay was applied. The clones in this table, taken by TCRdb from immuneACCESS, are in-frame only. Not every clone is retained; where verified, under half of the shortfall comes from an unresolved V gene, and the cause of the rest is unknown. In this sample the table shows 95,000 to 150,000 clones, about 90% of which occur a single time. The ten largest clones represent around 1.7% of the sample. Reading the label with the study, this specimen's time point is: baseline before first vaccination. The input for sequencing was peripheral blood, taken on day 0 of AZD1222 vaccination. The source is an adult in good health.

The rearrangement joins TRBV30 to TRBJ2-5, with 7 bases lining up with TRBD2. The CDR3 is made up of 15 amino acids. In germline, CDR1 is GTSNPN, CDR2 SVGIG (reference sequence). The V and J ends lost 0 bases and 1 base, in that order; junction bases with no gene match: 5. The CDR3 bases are TGTGCCTGGAGTGTAGGTGCTAGCGGCCAAGAGACCCAGTACTTC. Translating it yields CAWSVGASGQETQYF.

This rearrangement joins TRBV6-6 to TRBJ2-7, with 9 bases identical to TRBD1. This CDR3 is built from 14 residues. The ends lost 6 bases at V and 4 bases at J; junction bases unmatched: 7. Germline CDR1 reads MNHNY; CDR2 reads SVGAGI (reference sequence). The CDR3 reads CASSPATGGYEQYV. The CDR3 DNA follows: TGTGCCAGCAGCCCAGCGACAGGGGGATACGAGCAGTACGTC.

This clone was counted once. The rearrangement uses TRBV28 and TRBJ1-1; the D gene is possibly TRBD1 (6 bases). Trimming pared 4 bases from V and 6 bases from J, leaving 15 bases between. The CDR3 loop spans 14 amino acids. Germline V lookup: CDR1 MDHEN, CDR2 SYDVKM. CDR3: CASSSGQLPPEAFF. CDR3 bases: TGTGCCAGCAGTTCAGGACAGCTGCCCCCTGAAGCTTTCTTT.

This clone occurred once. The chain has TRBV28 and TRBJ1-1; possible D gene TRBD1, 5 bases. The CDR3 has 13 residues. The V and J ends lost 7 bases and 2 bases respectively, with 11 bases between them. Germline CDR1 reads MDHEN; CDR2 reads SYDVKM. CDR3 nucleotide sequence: TGTGCCAGCACCCCACAGGTAAACACTGAAGCTTTCTTT. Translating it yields CASTPQVNTEAFF.

This CDR3 reads CASSGPTGSMNTEAFF. The DNA for the CDR3 is TGTGCCAGCAGTGGACCGACGGGGTCCATGAACACTGAAGCTTTCTTT. The V gene is TRBV6-1, the J gene TRBJ1-1; D is unresolved. This CDR3 spans 16 amino acids. CDR1 MNHNS and CDR2 SASEGT come from the germline V gene. V lost 4 bases to trimming and J lost 0 bases, with 15 bases between them.

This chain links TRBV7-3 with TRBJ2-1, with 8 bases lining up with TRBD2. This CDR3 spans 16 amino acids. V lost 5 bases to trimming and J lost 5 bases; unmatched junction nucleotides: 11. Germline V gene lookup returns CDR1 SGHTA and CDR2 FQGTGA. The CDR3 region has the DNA TGTGCCAGCAGCCTTCTGGGGCGGGGGGCGAACAATGAGCAGTTCTTC. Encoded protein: CASSLLGRGANNEQFF. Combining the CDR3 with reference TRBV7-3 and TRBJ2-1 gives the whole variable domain GAGVSQTPSNKVTEKGKYVELRCDPISGHTALYWYRQSLGQGPEFLIYFQGTGAADDSGLPNDRFFAVRPEGSVSTLKIQRTERGDSAVYLCASSLLGRGANNEQFFGPGTRLTVL.

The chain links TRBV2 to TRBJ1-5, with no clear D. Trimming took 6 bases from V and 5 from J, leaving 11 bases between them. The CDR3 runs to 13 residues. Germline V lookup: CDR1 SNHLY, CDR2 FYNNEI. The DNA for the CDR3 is TGTGCCAGCAGGGGGAGTGAGTATCAGCCCCAGCATTTT. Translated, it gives CASRGSEYQPQHF.

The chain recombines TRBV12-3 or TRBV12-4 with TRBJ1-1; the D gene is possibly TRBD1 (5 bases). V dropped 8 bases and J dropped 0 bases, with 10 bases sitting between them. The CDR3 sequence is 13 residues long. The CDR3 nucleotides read TGTGCCAGCGGGACCGTCATGAACACTGAAGCTTTCTTT. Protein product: CASGTVMNTEAFF.

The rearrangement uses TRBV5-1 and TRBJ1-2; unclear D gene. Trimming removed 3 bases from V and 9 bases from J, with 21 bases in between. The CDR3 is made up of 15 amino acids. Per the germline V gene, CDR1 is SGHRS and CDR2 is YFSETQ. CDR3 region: CASSSPTEGSGSYTF. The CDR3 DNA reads TGCGCCAGCAGCTCCCCAACAGAGGGTTCAGGAAGCTACACCTTC.

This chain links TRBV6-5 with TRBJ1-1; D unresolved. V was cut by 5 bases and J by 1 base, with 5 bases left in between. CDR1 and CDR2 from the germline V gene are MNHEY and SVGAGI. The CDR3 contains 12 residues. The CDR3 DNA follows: TGTGCCAGCAGTCAACAGAACACTGAAGCTTTCTTT. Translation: CASSQQNTEAFF.

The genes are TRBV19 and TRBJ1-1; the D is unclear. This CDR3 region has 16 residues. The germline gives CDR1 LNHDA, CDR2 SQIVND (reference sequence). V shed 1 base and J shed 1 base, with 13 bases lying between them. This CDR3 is CASSIGVISENTEAFF. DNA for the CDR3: TGTGCCAGTAGTATAGGTGTAATCAGCGAGAACACTGAAGCTTTCTTT.

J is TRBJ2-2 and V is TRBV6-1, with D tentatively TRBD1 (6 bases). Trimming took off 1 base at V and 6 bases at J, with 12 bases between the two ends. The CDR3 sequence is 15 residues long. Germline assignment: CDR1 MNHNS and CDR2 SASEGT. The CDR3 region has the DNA TGTGCCAGCAGTGAAGAGGATGCAGGGGCCGGGGAGCTGTTTTTT. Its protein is CASSEEDAGAGELFF.

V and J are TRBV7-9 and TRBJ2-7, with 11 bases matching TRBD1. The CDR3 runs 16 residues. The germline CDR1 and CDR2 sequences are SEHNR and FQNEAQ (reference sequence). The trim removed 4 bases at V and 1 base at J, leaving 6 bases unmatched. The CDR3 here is CASSSTGTGGSYEQYF. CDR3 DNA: TGTGCCAGCAGCTCAACCGGGACAGGGGGGTCCTACGAGCAGTACTTC.

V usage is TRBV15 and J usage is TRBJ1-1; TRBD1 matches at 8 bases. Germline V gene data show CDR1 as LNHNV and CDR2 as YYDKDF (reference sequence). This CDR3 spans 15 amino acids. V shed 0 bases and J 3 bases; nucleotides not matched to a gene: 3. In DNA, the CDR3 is TGTGCCACCAGCAGAGATCCACAGGGGGACACTGAAGCTTTCTTT. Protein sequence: CATSRDPQGDTEAFF.

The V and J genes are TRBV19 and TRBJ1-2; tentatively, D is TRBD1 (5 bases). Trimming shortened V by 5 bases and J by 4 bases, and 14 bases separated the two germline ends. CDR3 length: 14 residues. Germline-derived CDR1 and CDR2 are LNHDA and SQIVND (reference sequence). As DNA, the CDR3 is TGTGCCAGTAGTCGCTCCGAGGGACCCTATGGCTACACCTTC. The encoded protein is CASSRSEGPYGYTF.

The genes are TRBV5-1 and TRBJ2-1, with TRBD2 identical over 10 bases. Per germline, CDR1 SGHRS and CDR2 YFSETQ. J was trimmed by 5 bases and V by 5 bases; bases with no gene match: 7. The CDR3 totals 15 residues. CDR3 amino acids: CASSLLAGGHNEQFF. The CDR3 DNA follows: TGCGCCAGCAGTTTATTAGCGGGGGGCCACAATGAGCAGTTCTTC.

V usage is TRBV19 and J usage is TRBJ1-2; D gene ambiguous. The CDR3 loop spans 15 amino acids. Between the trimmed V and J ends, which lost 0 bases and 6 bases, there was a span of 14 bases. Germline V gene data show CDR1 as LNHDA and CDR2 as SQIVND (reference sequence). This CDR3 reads CASSIEGVGPHGYTF. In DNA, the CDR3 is TGTGCCAGTAGTATAGAAGGTGTAGGTCCTCATGGCTACACCTTC.

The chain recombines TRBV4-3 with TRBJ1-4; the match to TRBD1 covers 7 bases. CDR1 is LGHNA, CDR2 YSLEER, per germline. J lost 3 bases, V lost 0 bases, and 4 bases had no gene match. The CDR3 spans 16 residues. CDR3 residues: CASSQEYQGANEKLFF. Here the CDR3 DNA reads TGCGCCAGCAGCCAAGAATACCAGGGGGCTAATGAAAAACTGTTTTTT.

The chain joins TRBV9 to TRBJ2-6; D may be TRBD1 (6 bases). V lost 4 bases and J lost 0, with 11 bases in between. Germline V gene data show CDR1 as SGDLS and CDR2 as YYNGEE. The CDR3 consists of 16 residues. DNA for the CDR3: TGTGCCAGCAGCCCCGGGGACACCTCTGGGGCCAACGTCCTGACTTTC. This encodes CASSPGDTSGANVLTF.

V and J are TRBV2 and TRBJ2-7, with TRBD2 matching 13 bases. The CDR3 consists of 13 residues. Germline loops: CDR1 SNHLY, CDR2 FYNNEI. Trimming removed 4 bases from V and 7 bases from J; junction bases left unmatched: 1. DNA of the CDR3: TGTGCCAGCAGTGGGGGACTAGCGGGAGAGCAGTACGTC. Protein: CASSGGLAGEQYV.

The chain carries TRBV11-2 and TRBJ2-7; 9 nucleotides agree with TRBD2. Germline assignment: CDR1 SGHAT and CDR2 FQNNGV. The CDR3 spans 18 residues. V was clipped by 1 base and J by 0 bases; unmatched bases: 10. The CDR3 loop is CASSLGIGGSGSSYEQYV. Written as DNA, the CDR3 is TGTGCCAGCAGCTTAGGAATCGGGGGTAGCGGGAGCTCCTACGAGCAGTACGTC.